These T cell receptor beta chains were read from a single sample in a study of cytomegalovirus exposure and HLA in healthy donors. Produced via immunoSEQ multiplex PCR; TCRdb's table is partial and in-frame only. The sample shows approximately 190,000 clones, 75% to 90% of them seen only once. Sequenced input: PBMCs. The origin of the receptors is a woman aged 45-60 years in good health and CMV-seropositive. CDR3s include the opening cysteine and the closing phenylalanine or tryptophan. The D gene is left open where the match is weak. Where a row states a size, it is once, few, many or the class of an expanded clone; other rows omit it.

TRBJ2-1	-	14	TRBV10-3	-	TGTGCCATCAGTGAGTCTGGGGCTAACAATGAGCAGTTCTTC	CAISESGANNEQFF
TRBJ1-3	-	15	TRBV30	TRBD1	TGTGCCTGGGCCCCCACAGGGGCGCCTGGAAACACCATATATTTT	CAWAPTGAPGNTIYF
TRBJ1-1	-	13	TRBV28	-	TGTGCCAGCAGGCAACAGGTGGCCACTGAAGCTTTCTTT	CASRQQVATEAFF
TRBJ1-6	-	15	TRBV10-3	-	TGTGCCATCCAAGAGCGGCAGGGGCTTAATTCACCCCTCCACTTT	CAIQERQGLNSPLHF
TRBJ2-5	-	13	TRBV7-8	TRBD2	TGTGCCAGCAGCTTCGGGACTACTGAGACCCAGTACTTC	CASSFGTTETQYF
TRBJ2-3	-	18	TRBV27	TRBD2	TGTGCCAGCAGTTCGATTTTAGCGGGGGGCCCTAGAGGGGATACGCAGTATTTT	CASSSILAGGPRGDTQYF
TRBJ2-7	-	15	TRBV5-1	TRBD1	TGCGCCAGCAGCCCCTCGACAGGGGGAACCTACGAGCAGTACTTC	CASSPSTGGTYEQYF
TRBJ2-3	few	14	TRBV29-1	TRBD2	TGCAGCGTCCCCCGACTAGCGCGAGGGGATACGCAGTATTTT	CSVPRLARGDTQYF
TRBJ2-7	-	14	TRBV19	-	TGTGCCAGTAGGTCCTCCGGTGGAGGGTACGAGCAGTACTTC	CASRSSGGGYEQYF
TRBJ2-6	once	18	TRBV7-3	TRBD2	TGTGCCAGCAGCTTATCGGCTAGCGGGAGTACTGGGGCCAACGTCCTGACTTTC	CASSLSASGSTGANVLTF
TRBJ2-2	-	14	TRBV2	TRBD1	TGTGCCGCCACTGGACAGGCGAACACCGGGGAGCTGTTTTTT	CAATGQANTGELFF
TRBJ1-5	-	19	TRBV5-6	TRBD1	TGTGCCAGCAGCTATTGGAGCGGCAGGGGGCCGGTGGGCAATCAGCCCCAGCATTTT	CASSYWSGRGPVGNQPQHF
TRBJ1-1	once	15	TRBV5-1	-	TGCGCCAGCAGCCCAAGGGGGGGTATGAACACTGAAGCTTTCTTT	CASSPRGGMNTEAFF
TRBJ2-4	-	13	TRBV19	TRBD1	TGTGCCAGTAATACAGGGGTGGAGAACATTCAGTACTTC	CASNTGVENIQYF
TRBJ2-1	-	13	TRBV19	-	TGTGCCAGTAGTTCCGCAGGATACAATGAGCAGTTCTTC	CASSSAGYNEQFF
TRBJ2-5	-	11	TRBV20-1	-	TGCAGTGGAGGTCCGGGAGAGACCCAGTACTTC	CSGGPGETQYF
TRBJ1-2	-	15	TRBV19	-	TGTGCCAGTAGTATAGGCGGCAGGGATAACTATGGCTACACCTTC	CASSIGGRDNYGYTF
TRBJ2-1	-	15	TRBV7-8	TRBD1	TGTGCCAGCAGCTCAGGGGGCAAGGGCTACAATGAGCAGTTCTTC	CASSSGGKGYNEQFF
TRBJ2-3	-	20	TRBV4-1	TRBD1	TGCGCCAGCAGCATCAAGGGGGTAGCAGGGGGTTTCGGGAGCACAGATACGCAGTATTTT	CASSIKGVAGGFGSTDTQYF
TRBJ2-1	-	16	TRBV7-2	-	TGTGCCAGCAGCTTAGAAGGGGGGGGCCTTGACAATGAGCAGTTCTTC	CASSLEGGGLDNEQFF
TRBJ2-2	-	13	TRBV5-8	-	TGTGCCAGCAGCTTGCTTCCGGGCGGGGAGCTGTTTTTT	CASSLLPGGELFF